This T cell receptor (beta chain) was captured by sequencing in a study of CD8+CD57+ T cells in acquired aplastic anemia. Study as a whole: Sorted CD4+ and CD8+ cells gave an average of roughly 3.3 ug of DNA. Study outcomes and limitations: Significance was not reached for CD8+ Simpson's diversity between patients and controls.

Concerning this clonotype itself: The antigen is undetermined.

Genomic DNA was employed as the template in profiling TCR beta VDJ and CDR3. TCRdb called the reads again in MiXCR, with one record for every CDR3 protein. This sample carries some 150,000 distinct CDR3 sequences, approximately 41% of them seen once, and the ten largest clones take 8.4%. The CDR3 spans 13 residues. Germline lookup yields CDR1 SNHLY and CDR2 FYNNEI. V lost 5 bases and J lost 4, with 9 bases in between. The chain combines TRBV2 with TRBJ2-1; maybe TRBD1 (5 bases). The TCR comes from a human donor in good health, serving as a control. Input material: sorted CD4+, CD8+, or CD8+CD57+ T cells (not recorded which) from PBMCs. The CDR3 here is CASSKDIYNEQFF. The CDR3 region has the DNA TGTGCCAGCAGTAAGGACATATACAATGAGCAGTTCTTC.